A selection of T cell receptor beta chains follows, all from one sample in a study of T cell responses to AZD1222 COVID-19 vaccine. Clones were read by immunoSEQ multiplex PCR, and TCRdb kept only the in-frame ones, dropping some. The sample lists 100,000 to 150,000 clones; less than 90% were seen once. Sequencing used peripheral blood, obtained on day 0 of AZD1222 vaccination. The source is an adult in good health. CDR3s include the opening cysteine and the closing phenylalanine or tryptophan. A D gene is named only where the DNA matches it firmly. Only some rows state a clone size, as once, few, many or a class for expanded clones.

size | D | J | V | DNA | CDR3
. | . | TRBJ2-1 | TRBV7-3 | TGTGCCAGCAGCTTAGGGCTAGGGACGGTCTCCTACAATGAGCAGTTCTTC | CASSLGLGTVSYNEQFF
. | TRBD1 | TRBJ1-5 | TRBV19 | TGTGCCAGTAGTAGGACAGGGATGGGAATAGCGGGCAATCAGCCCCAGCATTTT | CASSRTGMGIAGNQPQHF
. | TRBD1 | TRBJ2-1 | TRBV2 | TGTGCCAGCAGTCCGGGACAGGGGTGGTCTAAGCTCTTC | CASSPGQGWSKLF
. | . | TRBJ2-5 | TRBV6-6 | TGTGCCAGCAGTCCGACCAGTCGTGTCCAGTACTTC | CASSPTSRVQYF
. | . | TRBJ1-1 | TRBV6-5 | TGTGCCAGCAGTAAGACAGGTCTTAGGAACACTGAAGCTTTCTTT | CASSKTGLRNTEAFF
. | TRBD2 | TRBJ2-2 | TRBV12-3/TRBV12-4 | TGTGCCAGCAGCTTGGGGGAGGGCGGGGAGCTGTTTTTT | CASSLGEGGELFF
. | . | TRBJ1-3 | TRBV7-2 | TGTGCCAGCAGCTTAGGAGGGGGAGGAAACACCATATATTTT | CASSLGGGGNTIYF
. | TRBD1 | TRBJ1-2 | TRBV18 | TGTGCCAGCTCACCAGTGCGGGAACAGGGGTCTGGCTACACCTTC | CASSPVREQGSGYTF
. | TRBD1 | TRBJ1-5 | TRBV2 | TGTGCCAGCAGTACCCGCAGGGGGGGCAATCAGCCCCAGCATTTT | CASSTRRGGNQPQHF
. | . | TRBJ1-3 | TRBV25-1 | TGTGCCAGCAGTGAATGGGGGGGAACTGGAAACACCATATATTTT | CASSEWGGTGNTIYF
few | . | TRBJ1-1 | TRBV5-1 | TGCGCCAGCAGACCCCAGGGGATCACTGAAGCTTTCTTT | CASRPQGITEAFF
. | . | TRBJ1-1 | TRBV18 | TGTGCCAGCTCACCACTCGGCCTGGGGACTGAAGCTTTCTTT | CASSPLGLGTEAFF
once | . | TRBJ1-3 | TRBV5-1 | TGCGCCAGCAGCTGGGACGGCGTTACTGGAAACACCATATATTTT | CASSWDGVTGNTIYF
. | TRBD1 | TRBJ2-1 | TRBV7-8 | TGTGCCAGCAGCCCAGGACAGGTAATAAACAATGAGCAGTTCTTC | CASSPGQVINNEQFF
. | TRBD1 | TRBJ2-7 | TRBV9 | TGTGCCAGCAGCGTAGATGGGGCAGGGGGCACCGAGCAGTACTTC | CASSVDGAGGTEQYF
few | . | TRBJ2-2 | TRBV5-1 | TGCGCCAGCAGCTTGGTCGGAGGGGACACCGGGGAGCTGTTTTTT | CASSLVGGDTGELFF
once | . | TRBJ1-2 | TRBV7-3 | TGTGCCAGCCAGGACGGGGAGCTTGGTGGCTACACCTTC | CASQDGELGGYTF
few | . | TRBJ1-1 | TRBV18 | TGTGCCAGCTCACCCGTAGCGGCACCAAACTTGAACACTGAAGCTTTCTTT | CASSPVAAPNLNTEAFF
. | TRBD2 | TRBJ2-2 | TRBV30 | TGTGCCTACCCTGCTGGCGGGAGTCAGACCGGGGAGCTGTTTTTT | CAYPAGGSQTGELFF
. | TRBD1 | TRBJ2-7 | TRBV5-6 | TGTGCCAGCAGCGTGACAGGGCTCTACGAGCAGTACTTC | CASSVTGLYEQYF
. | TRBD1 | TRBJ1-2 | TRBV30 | TGTGCCTTATTAAGGGACAGACCGTATGGCTACACCTTC | CALLRDRPYGYTF
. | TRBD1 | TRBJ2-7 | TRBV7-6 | TGTGCCAGCAGCTTAGCGGGCCAGGGGGAGTTCTACGAGCAGTACTTC | CASSLAGQGEFYEQYF
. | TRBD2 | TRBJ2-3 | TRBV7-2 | TGTGCCAGCAGCTTAGTCAGCGGGGGGGCGGAAGATACGCAGTATTTT | CASSLVSGGAEDTQYF
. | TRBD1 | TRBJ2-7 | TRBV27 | TGTGCCAGCAGTGCGACCGGGACAGGGGGCGACGAGCAGTACTTC | CASSATGTGGDEQYF
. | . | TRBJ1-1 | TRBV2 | TGTGCCAGCAGTTTTCAGGGGTATGACACTGAAGCTTTCTTT | CASSFQGYDTEAFF
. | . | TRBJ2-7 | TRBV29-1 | TGCAGCGCCGTCCGCCGGGACACTTTTTACGAGCAGTACTTC | CSAVRRDTFYEQYF
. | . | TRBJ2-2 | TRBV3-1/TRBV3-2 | TGTGCCAGCAGCCCGACGTGGGGACCCGACACCGGGGAGCTGTTTTTT | CASSPTWGPDTGELFF
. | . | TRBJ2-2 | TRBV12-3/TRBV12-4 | TGTGCCACCCAAACTTCGAACACCGGGGAGCTGTTTTTT | CATQTSNTGELFF
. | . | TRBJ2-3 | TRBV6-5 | TGTGCCAGCAGTTACTCGGTCGGATCGTTCACAGATACGCAGTATTTT | CASSYSVGSFTDTQYF
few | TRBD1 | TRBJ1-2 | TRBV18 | TGTGCCAGCTCGCCAAAACAGGGGACCGACGGCTACACCTTC | CASSPKQGTDGYTF
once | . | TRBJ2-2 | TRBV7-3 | TGTGCCAGCAGGATTACCGGGACGGCGAACACCGGGGAGCTGTTTTTT | CASRITGTANTGELFF
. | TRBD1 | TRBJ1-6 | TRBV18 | TGTGCCAGCTCACCAATGGGACAGGGAAATTCACCCCTCCACTTT | CASSPMGQGNSPLHF
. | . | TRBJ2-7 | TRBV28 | TGTGCCAGCACCGATGGACAAGGCTACGAGCAGTACTTC | CASTDGQGYEQYF
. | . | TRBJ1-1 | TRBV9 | TGTGCCAGCAGCGTGGGGGTCTCGGGACCGAACACTGAAGCTTTCTTT | CASSVGVSGPNTEAFF
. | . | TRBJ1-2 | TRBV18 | TGTGCCAGCTCACCGGACTATGGCTACACCTTC | CASSPDYGYTF
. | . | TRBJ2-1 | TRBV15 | TGTGCCACCAGTATCGACACTAGCTCCTACAATGAGCAGTTCTTC | CATSIDTSSYNEQFF
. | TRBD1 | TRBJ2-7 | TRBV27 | TGTGCCAGCTCCGGACAGGGAACCTACGAGCAGTACTTC | CASSGQGTYEQYF
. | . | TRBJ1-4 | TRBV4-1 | TGCGCCAGCAGCCAAGATAGGTGGGGATCGGCCTCAACTAATGAAAAACTGTTTTTT | CASSQDRWGSASTNEKLFF
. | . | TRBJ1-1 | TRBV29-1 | TGCAGCGCGGGGGAGGTGGGCACTGAAGCTTTCTTT | CSAGEVGTEAFF
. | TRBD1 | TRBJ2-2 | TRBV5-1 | TGCGCCAGCAGCTTGGAAGGACAGGGCACCGGGGAGCTGTTTTTT | CASSLEGQGTGELFF
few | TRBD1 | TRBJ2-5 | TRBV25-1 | TGTGCCAGCAGTGAATATAGCAGGGGGGAGACCCAGTACTTC | CASSEYSRGETQYF
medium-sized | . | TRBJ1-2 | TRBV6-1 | TGTGCCAGCAGAGACGGGACCCTGAATGGCTACACCTTC | CASRDGTLNGYTF
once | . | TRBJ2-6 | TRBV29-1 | TGCAGCGTTGTAATGGACCATGGGGCCAACGTCCTGACTTTC | CSVVMDHGANVLTF
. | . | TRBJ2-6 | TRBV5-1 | TGCGCCAGCAGCCCAGTATCCGGGGCCAACGTCCTGACTTTC | CASSPVSGANVLTF
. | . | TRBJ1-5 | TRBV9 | TGTGCCAGCAGCGCAGGGGAGGGGACTGAAGGTCAGCCCCAGCATTTT | CASSAGEGTEGQPQHF
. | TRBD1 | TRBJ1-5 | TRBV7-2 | TGTGCCAGCAGCCTAAAGGGACAGGGCAATCAGCCCCAGCATTTT | CASSLKGQGNQPQHF